This T cell receptor beta chain was found in a study of identical twins. TCRdb used MiXCR to reprocess the 5' RACE reads, holding one entry per CDR3 protein. The sample includes 210,000 or so distinct CDR3 sequences, approximately 15% seen only once; the top ten take 40%. V gave up 6 bases and J gave up 10 bases, with 16 bases separating them. Germline assignment: CDR1 MDHEN and CDR2 SYDVKM. There are 14 residues in the CDR3. These same data were also listed under a study on T cells expressing NK-cell markers.

The chain has TRBV28 and TRBJ1-6; possible D gene TRBD1, 5 bases. The sequence derives from a woman between 18 and 29 years old in good health. Sequencing was done on a sample of CD8+ T cells sorted from blood. CDR3 bases: TGTGCCAGCAGCCTCCCGACAAGGGACTCACCCCTCCACTTT. This codes for CASSLPTRDSPLHF.